This T cell receptor beta chain originates from a study of CD8 T cells in ankylosing spondylitis. General study findings and limits: Seemingly characteristic of ankylosing spondylitis blood was a TCR beta motif consisting of about 8 highly homologous variants.

CDR1 is KGHSH and CDR2 is LQKENI in the germline V gene. V lost 6 bases and J lost 5, with 14 bases in between. The CDR3 contains 14 residues. In TCRdb, the 5' RACE reads were re-called with MiXCR into one record per CDR3 protein. Among 200,000 to 250,000 distinct CDR3 sequences listed, roughly a tenth were seen once. With respect to this clonotype: Its antigen remains unknown.

J is TRBJ2-1 and V is TRBV18; D tentatively reads TRBD1 or TRBD2 (5 bases each). Sample: blood, either unsorted or a sorted T cell fraction (not recorded which). The TCR sequence derives from a male donor with ankylosing spondylitis or in good health (not recorded which). CDR3 bases: TGTGCCAGCTCGTCGGGGACGATCGACAATGAGCAGTTCTTC. Encoded protein: CASSSGTIDNEQFF.